The clone carrying this T cell receptor beta chain was recorded a few times. Its antigen is unidentified. These data are taken from a study of cytomegalovirus exposure and HLA in healthy donors. Across the study: About 82 million unique TCRs from HLA-typed donors were held in an early release of data. Notes on the study in general: In an earlier analysis, productive rearrangement rates for most beta V segments clustered near 87% or 30%.

13 Jbeta primers and 60 Vbeta primers were used for the PCR. Original handling: About 12 million of the roughly 80 million unique TCR beta chains counted in a later analysis were shared. Method: immunoSEQ multiplex PCR; TCRdb's copy keeps in-frame clones and lacks some. That table gives V, J and clone size, and the DNA gave D and trimming. The table lists approximately 170,000 clones, 68% of them singletons. The germline CDR1 and CDR2 sequences are SGHAT and FQNNGV. V shed 6 bases, J shed 3 bases, and the junction held 9 bases outside the gene matches. This CDR3 spans 15 amino acids. V gene TRBV11-2 combines with J gene TRBJ2-3, with TRBD2 identical over 7 bases. The TCR sequence derives from a man in his forties or fifties in good health and CMV-seronegative. Specimen: PBMCs. DNA for the CDR3: TGTGCCAGCAGTCCCTTGGGGGGGAGTACAGATACGCAGTATTTT. Its translation: CASSPLGGSTDTQYF.